This record concerns one T cell receptor (beta chain) sequence. Its antigen is currently not known. Per-nucleotide qualities are absent, and no much larger clonotype sits a single base away. The sample is drawn from a study of blood T cell repertoires in COVID-19 (dated by TCRdb to the early 2020s). For the study in its entirety: The collaborator samples originated in the United States, Italy and Spain and spanned the acute and convalescent phases of COVID-19. Samples came from the ongoing ImmuneRACE study (first 160 participants) plus 1,254 subjects from 6 global collaborators. Where available, HLA class I and class II types were taken from metadata supplied by the sample provider and were not determined by assay-based typing. The repertoires were released in a freely available public database intended as a resource for research on the immune response to SARS-CoV-2. Subjects who had been exposed to COVID-19, were actively infected with it, or had recovered from it provided the deeply sampled blood TCRbeta repertoires that made up the dataset. The sample metadata nearly always contained a de-identified subject ID, COVID-19 status, age in years and sex. The prospective study material was composed of cDNA or gDNA derived from T cells, B-cell-depleted T cells, or PBMCs.

Whole blood was collected in K2EDTA tubes by collaborating institutions according to the institutions' own protocols. For TCRbeta analysis, collaborators shipped samples in one of three forms: frozen whole blood, isolated PBMCs, or DNA extracted from either of those sample types. TCRbeta CDR3 regions were amplified from genomic DNA using the immunoSEQ Assay, a bias-controlled multiplex PCR. Per the original workflow: The number of nucleated cells in each sample was estimated from the amplification of reference gene primers within the assay. To quantify the absolute abundance of each unique TCRbeta CDR3 rearrangement, sequence reads were collapsed and filtered. For each sample, productive Simpson clonality was calculated by taking the square root of Simpson's diversity index across productive rearrangements. As stored in TCRdb, this immuneACCESS dataset retains in-frame rearrangements with V and J assigned. A fraction of the clones does not appear; measured against another copy, unresolved V genes explain less than half of the discrepancy, and the remainder lacks a known reason. The V and J calls and the clone size are those of that table, but D and trimming were determined from the DNA. The sample data list 95,000 to 150,000 clones, and over 75% of these were observed just once. 20% to 30% of the sample rests with the top ten.

Study-wide findings and limitations: How much clinical and demographic metadata was included differed by source and by participant, and the metadata was provided uncurated.

Trimming costs V 0 bases and J 5 bases, and their ends lie 7 bases apart. The germline V gene yields MGHRA for CDR1 and YSYEKL for CDR2. Reading from cysteine to phenylalanine, the CDR3 counts 13 amino acids. The read is trimmed to its CDR3 DNA, 39 bases read in frame from base 1. The sample consisted of peripheral blood. Here the chain combines TRBV4-1 and TRBJ1-1, with an unclear D gene assignment. The receptor was derived from an elderly woman with acute or convalescent COVID-19. The nucleotide sequence reads as follows: TGCGCCAGCAGCCAAGAGAGGGATACTGAAGCTTTCTTT. It translates to CASSQERDTEAFF.